The source of this TCR beta chain is a study of blood T cell repertoires in COVID-19. This CDR3 has 15 amino acids. Germline V gene lookup returns CDR1 WSHSY and CDR2 SAAADI. The V end was cut by 4 bases, the J end by 0 bases, with 9 bases between. Assay: immunoSEQ multiplex PCR; the TCRdb copy retains only in-frame clones and omits some. The data show about 130,000 clones, about four fifths seen once. The chain uses TRBV10-2 and TRBJ1-4; D not certain. The receptor's source is a woman older than 75 with acute or convalescent COVID-19. The sequencing sample was made of peripheral blood. The CDR3 nucleotides are TGCGCCAGCAGTGGCGGCGGGGCAACTAATGAAAAACTGTTTTTT. Its protein is CASSGGGATNEKLFF.